One sample yielded the 30 T cell receptor beta chains listed below, sequenced in a study of CD8 T cells in ankylosing spondylitis. TCRdb recomputed calls from the 5' RACE reads with MiXCR, one row per CDR3 protein. The profile covers 120,000 to 150,000 distinct CDR3 sequences, with 8% to 9% appearing a single time and 7.3% taken by the ten largest. The specimen sequenced was synovial fluid, either unsorted or a sorted T cell fraction (not recorded which). These receptors were obtained from a male donor with ankylosing spondylitis.

V usage is TRBV7-2 and J usage is TRBJ1-2; unclear D gene. The V and J ends lost 3 bases and 0 bases respectively, with 8 bases between them. The CDR3 totals 14 residues. Looked up from germline, CDR1 is SGHTA and CDR2 is FQGNSA. The CDR3 loop is CASSLRTTNYGYTF. CDR3 DNA: TGTGCCAGCAGCTTGAGGACTACTAACTATGGCTACACCTTC.

V gene TRBV10-3 combines with J gene TRBJ2-1; D is unresolved. This CDR3 region has 11 residues. CDR1 is ENHRY and CDR2 is SYGVKD in the germline V gene. V was shortened by 4 bases and J by 7 bases, with 5 bases between the two germline ends. The CDR3 region has the DNA TGTGCCATCAGTGCTTTTAATGAGCAGTTCTTC. Residues: CAISAFNEQFF.

This clonotype has only a few counts. The chain combines TRBV9 with TRBJ1-5, with TRBD1 as a possible D gene (6 bases). CDR1 and CDR2 (germline): SGDLS, YYNGEE. Trimming removed 2 bases from V and 5 bases from J, with 23 bases in between. CDR3 length: 18 amino acids. The CDR3 DNA follows: TGTGCCAGCAGCGTCAGTCTTTGGGGGGGCACGAGGGATCAGCCCCAGCATTTT. Its translation is CASSVSLWGGTRDQPQHF.

This clonotype was detected many times. The chain joins TRBV20-1 to TRBJ2-7; TRBD2 agrees at 9 bases. V lost 0 bases and J lost 0; bases outside the gene matches: 3. The CDR3 is 15 residues long. Germline values: CDR1 DFQATT, CDR2 SNEGSKA (reference sequence). The CDR3 DNA is TGCAGTGCTAGAGATGCGGGGGGGAGCTCCTACGAGCAGTACTTC. Amino acid sequence: CSARDAGGSSYEQYF.

The chain joins TRBV29-1 to TRBJ1-1; D not resolved. The CDR3 consists of 11 residues. The V end lost 7 bases, the J end lost 6 bases, and 12 bases lay between the germline ends. In germline, CDR1 is SQVTM, CDR2 ANQGSEA. In nucleotides, the CDR3 is TGCAGCGCGTACAGAGGCGCTGAAGCTTTCTTT. Its translation: CSAYRGAEAFF. Drawing the rest from reference TRBV29-1 and TRBJ1-1, the complete variable domain is SAVISQKPSRDICQRGTSLTIQCQVDSQVTMMFWYRQQPGQSLTLIATANQGSEATYESGFVIDKFPISRPNLTFSTLTVSNMSPEDSSIYLCSAYRGAEAFFGQGTRLTVV.

This clonotype was seen a handful of times. The rearrangement uses TRBV29-1 and TRBJ2-5; D gene ambiguous. This CDR3 comprises 14 residues. V lost 8 bases and J 5 bases, leaving 21 bases between the germline ends. The germline V gene has CDR1 SQVTM and CDR2 ANQGSEA. The CDR3 protein is CSTTLPAPWETQYF. The CDR3 coding sequence is TGCAGCACTACCCTTCCGGCCCCATGGGAGACCCAGTACTTC. The whole variable domain, filled in from reference TRBV29-1 and TRBJ2-5, reads SAVISQKPSRDICQRGTSLTIQCQVDSQVTMMFWYRQQPGQSLTLIATANQGSEATYESGFVIDKFPISRPNLTFSTLTVSNMSPEDSSIYLCSTTLPAPWETQYFGPGTRLLVL.

This clonotype was found many times. The gene calls are TRBV24-1 and TRBJ1-5; a possible D gene is TRBD1 (6 bases). The germline V gene encodes CDR1 KGHDR and CDR2 SFDVKD. This CDR3 region has 15 residues. V dropped 3 bases and J dropped 3 bases, with 11 bases sitting between them. CDR3 region: CATSDDDRINQPQHF. The CDR3 DNA reads TGTGCCACCAGTGATGATGACAGGATCAATCAGCCCCAGCATTTT.

The table lists this clonotype with many counts. The V call is TRBV7-2, the J call TRBJ1-3; D not resolved. The germline V gene encodes CDR1 SGHTA and CDR2 FQGNSA. The V and J ends lost 4 bases and 0 bases respectively, with 4 bases between them. The CDR3 consists of 13 residues. CDR3 nucleotides: TGTGCCAGCAGCTACAGCTCTGGAAACACCATATATTTT. This codes for CASSYSSGNTIYF.

This clonotype was seen ten or more times. V and J are TRBV27 and TRBJ2-3; 9 bases fit TRBD1. CDR1 and CDR2 from the germline V gene are MNHEY and SMNVEV (reference sequence). CDR3 size: 15 residues. The V segment lost 2 bases and the J segment 1 base; nucleotides outside the gene matches: 1. This CDR3 is CASSLRDRGTDTQYF. CDR3 DNA sequence: TGTGCCAGCAGTTTAAGGGACAGGGGCACAGATACGCAGTATTTT.

This clonotype was observed at least ten times. The chain combines TRBV20-1 with TRBJ1-1; no clear D. Germline-derived CDR1 and CDR2 are DFQATT and SNEGSKA (reference sequence). Trimming pared 5 bases from V and 8 bases from J, leaving 15 bases between. This CDR3 is built from 12 residues. The CDR3 sequence: CSAGIDLEEAFF. The DNA of the CDR3 is TGCAGTGCTGGGATCGATTTAGAAGAAGCTTTCTTT.

V usage is TRBV10-3 and J usage is TRBJ1-1; unclear D gene. This CDR3 spans 15 amino acids. V was clipped by 4 bases and J by 1 base, with 13 bases between them. CDR1 is ENHRY, CDR2 SYGVKD, per germline. In DNA form, the CDR3 reads TGTGCCATCAGTGGTACGGTGGCGGGGAACACTGAAGCTTTCTTT. This sequence encodes CAISGTVAGNTEAFF.

The chain joins TRBV5-1 to TRBJ1-2; no reliable D call. Trimming stripped 5 bases from V and 6 bases from J, with 14 bases between. Germline assignment: CDR1 SGHRS and CDR2 YFSETQ. The CDR3 sequence is 13 residues long. The CDR3 DNA is TGCGCCAGCAGACCGGAGATTTTGGATGGCTACACCTTC. Its protein is CASRPEILDGYTF. The full variable domain, its missing parts supplied by reference TRBV5-1 and TRBJ1-2, is KAGVTQTPRYLIKTRGQQVTLSCSPISGHRSVSWYQQTPGQGLQFLFEYFSETQRNKGNFPGRFSGRQFSNSRSEMNVSTLELGDSALYLCASRPEILDGYTFGSGTRLTVV.

In its sample, this clonotype was seen a few times. The chain couples TRBV27 to TRBJ2-1; 12 bases are shared with TRBD2. The CDR3 sequence is 15 residues long. Losses at the gene ends were 7 bases for V and 7 bases for J; bases not matched to a gene: 8. In germline, CDR1 is MNHEY, CDR2 SMNVEV (reference sequence). The CDR3 sequence is CASMTRLAGDNEQFF. CDR3 in DNA: TGTGCCAGCATGACGAGACTAGCGGGAGATAATGAGCAGTTCTTC.

The chain combines TRBV6-2 or TRBV6-3 with TRBJ2-2; no reliable D call. The germline CDR1 and CDR2 sequences are MNHEY and SVGEGT. This CDR3 has 16 amino acids. Trimming cost V 5 bases and J 2 bases, with 15 bases left between them. CDR3 nucleotide sequence: TGTGCCAGCAGTACCGCCGCCGAGGAAAACACCGGGGAGCTGTTTTTT. Amino acid sequence: CASSTAAEENTGELFF.

This clonotype was detected many times. V gene TRBV7-8 combines with J gene TRBJ1-6; D remains ambiguous. The CDR3 has 13 amino acids. Germline lookup yields CDR1 SGHVS and CDR2 FQNEAQ. V was cut by 5 bases and J by 7 bases, with 9 bases left in between. The DNA for the CDR3 is TGTGCCAGCAGCATTCGACCGAATTCACCCCTCCACTTT. This gives the protein CASSIRPNSPLHF.

The V and J genes are TRBV6-4 and TRBJ2-3; no definite D call. V was shortened by 2 bases and J by 3 bases, with 3 bases between the two germline ends. Per the germline V gene, CDR1 is MRHNA and CDR2 is SNTAGT. The CDR3 sequence is 12 residues long. The CDR3 sequence is CASSDLTDTQYF. In nucleotides, the CDR3 is TGTGCCAGCAGTGACCTTACAGATACGCAGTATTTT.

The table lists this clonotype with many counts. V and J are TRBV25-1 and TRBJ1-6; TRBD1 aligns across 8 bases. The CDR3 loop spans 17 amino acids. Trimming cost V 4 bases and J 9 bases; bases outside gene matches: 14. Germline CDR1 and CDR2: MGHDK and SYGVNS. CDR3 protein: CASSGAGGALGSSPLHF. The CDR3 DNA is TGTGCCAGCAGTGGAGCAGGGGGCGCGTTAGGTAGTTCACCCCTCCACTTT.

CDR3 amino acids: CASSADRPDSPLHF. The CDR3 DNA follows: TGTGCCAGCAGCGCGGACAGGCCAGATTCACCCCTCCACTTT. This rearrangement joins TRBV7-2 to TRBJ1-6, with 7 bases matching TRBD1. The CDR3 covers 14 residues. The V segment lost 5 bases and the J segment 8 bases; nucleotides outside the gene matches: 6. Germline loops: CDR1 SGHTA, CDR2 FQGNSA.

This clonotype occurred a few times. The genes are TRBV9 and TRBJ1-1, with 7 bases matching TRBD1. Germline CDR1 is SGDLS and CDR2 is YYNGEE. V lost 4 bases and J lost 0; bases outside the gene matches: 6. The CDR3 extends over 15 amino acids. CDR3 residues: CASSPRDRLNTEAFF. The CDR3 DNA reads as TGTGCCAGCAGCCCTCGGGACAGATTGAACACTGAAGCTTTCTTT. Drawing the rest from reference TRBV9 and TRBJ1-1, the complete variable domain is DSGVTQTPKHLITATGQRVTLRCSPRSGDLSVYWYQQSLDQGLQFLIQYYNGEERAKGNILERFSAQQFPDLHSELNLSSLELGDSALYFCASSPRDRLNTEAFFGQGTRLTVV.

The V and J genes are TRBV5-5 and TRBJ1-2; tentative D call: TRBD1 (5 bases). Trimming removed 2 bases at V and 5 bases at J, with 16 bases between. The CDR3 sequence is 15 residues long. The germline V gene encodes CDR1 SGHKS and CDR2 YYEKEE (reference sequence). The CDR3 loop is CASSLAPGGGYGYTF. CDR3 DNA: TGTGCCAGCAGCTTAGCCCCGGGGGGAGGATATGGCTACACCTTC.

Many counts were recorded for this clonotype. The rearrangement uses TRBV4-3 and TRBJ2-3, with D possibly matching TRBD1 (6 bases). Germline CDR1 is LGHNA and CDR2 is YSLEER. The V and J ends lost 4 bases and 0 bases respectively, with 17 bases between them. There are 17 residues in the CDR3. The CDR3 here is CASSPHPDRSSTDTQYF. The DNA for the CDR3 is TGCGCCAGCAGCCCTCATCCGGACAGATCTAGCACAGATACGCAGTATTTT.

The sample holds a few counts of this clonotype. V usage is TRBV2 and J usage is TRBJ1-1; 7 bases match TRBD1. The CDR3 length is 14 residues. V gave up 7 bases and J gave up 0 bases; unmatched junction bases: 5. The germline V gene encodes CDR1 SNHLY and CDR2 FYNNEI. CDR3 region: CASTQGELNTEAFF. The CDR3 coding sequence is TGTGCCAGCACCCAGGGGGAATTGAACACTGAAGCTTTCTTT.

This clonotype was recorded at least ten times. This chain connects TRBV27 to TRBJ1-3, with D possibly matching TRBD1 (5 bases). CDR3 length equals 15 residues. The V and J ends lost 6 bases and 2 bases respectively, with 14 bases between them. In germline, CDR1 is MNHEY, CDR2 SMNVEV (reference sequence). The DNA of the CDR3 is TGTGCCAGCAGGGAAGTTTGGGGCGCTGGAAACACCATATATTTT. Its protein product is CASREVWGAGNTIYF.

In this sample, this clonotype turned up many times. The CDR3 spells CSVKSSYEQYF. In DNA, the CDR3 is TGCAGCGTTAAGTCCTCCTACGAGCAGTACTTC. The chain uses TRBV29-1 and TRBJ2-7, with D unclear. The CDR3 has 11 residues. Trimming removed 5 bases at V and 0 bases at J, with 5 bases between. Per the germline V gene, CDR1 is SQVTM and CDR2 is ANQGSEA.

This rearrangement joins TRBV20-1 to TRBJ1-5; D possibly corresponds to TRBD1 (6 bases). From germline, CDR1 is DFQATT and CDR2 SNEGSKA (reference sequence). The CDR3 is 16 amino acids. Trimming removed 4 bases at V and 4 bases at J, with 20 bases between. CDR3 amino acids: CSAIHILDRQNQPQHF. Written as DNA, the CDR3 is TGCAGTGCTATCCACATTCTGGACAGACAGAATCAGCCCCAGCATTTT.

Only a few counts were recorded for this clonotype. This chain connects TRBV28 to TRBJ2-5, with 9 bases lining up with TRBD1. The CDR3 is made up of 15 amino acids. CDR1 is MDHEN, CDR2 SYDVKM, per germline. V gave up 6 bases and J gave up 4 bases; unmatched junction bases: 9. The CDR3 region has the DNA TGTGCCAGCAGGCAACCGACAGGGGGAGGAGAGACCCAGTACTTC. It is translated as CASRQPTGGGETQYF.

This clonotype has just a few counts. The chain is built from TRBV24-1 and TRBJ2-2; D not certain. Germline loops: CDR1 KGHDR, CDR2 SFDVKD. This CDR3 is built from 13 residues. V was trimmed by 4 bases and J by 3 bases, leaving 5 bases between them. The CDR3: CATSDSHTGELFF. The CDR3 DNA sequence: TGTGCCACCAGTGACAGCCACACCGGGGAGCTGTTTTTT.

This clonotype was seen many times. This chain uses TRBV5-6 with TRBJ1-3; tentatively, D is TRBD1 (5 bases). Trimming removed 4 bases from V and 1 base from J, with 9 bases in between. The germline V gene encodes CDR1 SGHDT and CDR2 YYEEEE. The length of the CDR3 is 14 residues. The DNA of the CDR3 is TGTGCCAGCAGCCGGAGGGGATCTGGAAACACCATATATTTT. Translation gives CASSRRGSGNTIYF.

This clonotype has only a few counts. The rearrangement links TRBV2 to TRBJ2-7; unclear D gene. Germline CDR1 is SNHLY and CDR2 is FYNNEI. V gave up 8 bases and J gave up 6 bases, with 14 bases separating them. The CDR3 is 12 amino acids. CDR3 sequence reads: CASSRGWSEQYF. CDR3 bases: TGTGCCAGCTCCCGTGGGTGGAGCGAGCAGTACTTC.

This clonotype occurred many times. V is TRBV30 and J is TRBJ1-6; tentatively, D is TRBD1 (5 bases). The CDR3 runs 13 residues. The V gene lost 4 bases and the J gene lost 7 bases, with 11 bases spanning the gap. Per germline, CDR1 GTSNPN and CDR2 SVGIG (reference sequence). The CDR3: CAWTRTPNSPLHF. DNA of the CDR3: TGTGCCTGGACTAGGACACCGAATTCACCCCTCCACTTT.